One and the same sample provided the 21 T cell receptor beta chains below, sequenced in a study of T-cell memory formation after mild COVID-19. TCRdb used MiXCR to reprocess the 5' RACE reads, holding one entry per CDR3 protein. Found here are 280,000 or so distinct CDR3 sequences, roughly 18% of them singletons; the top ten hold under 25%. Sequencing was done on a sample of PBMCs or a T cell subset sorted from them (not recorded which). The receptor set was obtained from a man younger than 30 who had mild COVID-19 (a few samples of this study predate the infection). Cell type and time point are not known.

This clonotype was seen at least ten times. The chain recombines TRBV4-3 with TRBJ2-2, with D perhaps matching TRBD2 (6 bases). The CDR3 runs to 16 residues. Germline V gene sequence: CDR1 LGHNA, CDR2 YSLEER. V was shortened by 0 bases and J by 1 base, with 9 bases between the two germline ends. The CDR3 nucleotides read TGCGCCAGCAGCCAAGAGCTAGCGATGAACACCGGGGAGCTGTTTTTT. Translating gives CASSQELAMNTGELFF.

This chain links TRBV20-1 with TRBJ1-1; no reliable D call. The V end was cut by 2 bases, the J end by 0 bases, with 13 bases between. From germline, CDR1 is DFQATT and CDR2 SNEGSKA (reference sequence). CDR3 length: 15 amino acids. The CDR3 loop reads CSARFRGPMNTEAFF. In nucleotides, the CDR3 is TGCAGTGCTAGATTCCGAGGGCCGATGAACACTGAAGCTTTCTTT.

This clonotype was detected a few times. The chain joins TRBV18 to TRBJ1-1; 10 bases match TRBD1. Germline CDR1 KGHSH, CDR2 LQKENI. V was pared by 6 bases and J by 5 bases, with 12 bases of the junction left unmatched. The CDR3 is made up of 16 amino acids. The chain's CDR3 is CASSPETGGWGTEAFF. CDR3 in DNA: TGTGCCAGCTCTCCTGAGACAGGGGGCTGGGGTACTGAAGCTTTCTTT.

This chain uses TRBV29-1 with TRBJ2-1, with D unclear. The V gene's germline CDR1 is SQVTM and CDR2 ANQGSEA. V lost 6 bases to trimming and J lost 3 bases, with 6 bases between them. The CDR3 is 11 residues long. The CDR3 loop is CSVGNYNEQFF. CDR3 DNA: TGCAGCGTGGGAAACTACAATGAGCAGTTCTTC.

The V gene is TRBV10-2, the J gene TRBJ2-7, with D unresolved. CDR3 length equals 11 residues. The germline V and J ends were trimmed by 0 bases and 6 bases, with 3 bases remaining between them. CDR1 is WSHSY and CDR2 is SAAADI in the germline V gene. CDR3 DNA: TGCGCCAGCAGTGAGTCGTTCGAGCAGTACTTC. Protein: CASSESFEQYF.

The chain employs TRBV12-3 or TRBV12-4 and TRBJ2-3; 12 bases line up with TRBD2. The CDR3 totals 16 residues. V lost 5 bases to trimming and J lost 3 bases; unmatched junction nucleotides: 6. CDR3 coding DNA: TGTGCCAGCAGTCCTTGGACTAGCGGGGAGACAGATACGCAGTATTTT. Its translation: CASSPWTSGETDTQYF.

This clonotype was seen only a few times. This rearrangement joins TRBV4-2 to TRBJ2-3, with 12 bases aligning to TRBD2. V was clipped by 6 bases and J by 6 bases; unmatched bases: 4. This CDR3 is built from 14 residues. Germline assignment: CDR1 LGHNA and CDR2 YNFKEQ. The CDR3 loop is CASSRTSGADTQYF. For the CDR3, the DNA is TGTGCCAGCAGTCGGACTAGCGGGGCTGATACGCAGTATTTT.

Only a few counts were recorded for this clonotype. V gene TRBV6-5 combines with J gene TRBJ1-2; no clear D. The CDR3 consists of 17 residues. CDR1 and CDR2 (germline): MNHEY, SVGAGI. V lost 2 bases, J lost 0 bases, and 16 bases lay in between. The CDR3 spells CASSYPADTPSNYGYTF. The CDR3 DNA follows: TGTGCCAGCAGTTACCCAGCCGATACCCCCTCTAACTATGGCTACACCTTC.

This chain links TRBV29-1 with TRBJ1-3, with D unclear. Trimming cost V 6 bases and J 6 bases, with 12 bases left between them. In germline, CDR1 is SQVTM, CDR2 ANQGSEA. This CDR3 contains 12 residues. CDR3 sequence reads: CSVSGLLNTIYF. CDR3 nucleotides: TGCAGCGTCTCAGGACTTTTAAACACCATATATTTT.

The J gene is TRBJ2-3, the V gene TRBV7-8, with 11 bases lining up with TRBD2. The V gene's germline CDR1 is SGHVS and CDR2 FQNEAQ. This CDR3 comprises 16 residues. The V segment lost 4 bases and the J segment 2 bases; nucleotides outside the gene matches: 5. In nucleotides, the CDR3 is TGTGCCAGCAGCTCCTGGACTAGCGGGCCCACAGATACGCAGTATTTT. Encoded protein: CASSSWTSGPTDTQYF.

This rearrangement joins TRBV29-1 to TRBJ1-6; D is undetermined. The CDR3 length is 13 residues. V dropped 4 bases and J dropped 6 bases, with 10 bases sitting between them. Germline V gives CDR1 SQVTM, CDR2 ANQGSEA. CDR3 protein: CSVGEVGNSPLHF. As DNA, the CDR3 is TGCAGCGTTGGTGAAGTGGGTAATTCACCCCTCCACTTT.

This clonotype has just a few counts. The CDR3 bases are TGTGCCAGCAGCCTGACGGGTGAAAAACTGTTTTTT. Amino acid sequence: CASSLTGEKLFF. V gene TRBV28 combines with J gene TRBJ1-4; D is unclear. The V gene's germline CDR1 is MDHEN and CDR2 SYDVKM. The CDR3 consists of 12 residues. The V end was cut by 6 bases, the J end by 7 bases, with 9 bases between.

The rearrangement uses TRBV4-3 and TRBJ2-1; a possible D gene is TRBD1 (6 bases). The CDR3 covers 14 residues. V gave up 2 bases and J gave up 10 bases, with 15 bases separating them. Germline CDR1 reads LGHNA; CDR2 reads YSLEER. CDR3 protein: CASSQTNFGTEQFF. The DNA of the CDR3 is TGCGCCAGCAGCCAAACCAATTTCGGGACAGAGCAGTTCTTC.

The V and J genes are TRBV7-8 and TRBJ1-6, with D possibly being TRBD1 (6 bases). The CDR3 consists of 16 residues. Trimming took 5 bases from V and 7 from J, leaving 18 bases between them. Germline V gene lookup returns CDR1 SGHVS and CDR2 FQNEAQ. The DNA of the CDR3 is TGTGCCAGCAGCCCGTACCACAGGGTCGGAAATTCACCCCTCCACTTT. It yields the protein CASSPYHRVGNSPLHF.

This clonotype has just a few counts. The V and J genes are TRBV30 and TRBJ1-1; no firm D call. The CDR3 has 13 amino acids. Germline V gives CDR1 GTSNPN, CDR2 SVGIG (reference sequence). V lost 2 bases and J 3 bases, leaving 10 bases between the germline ends. The CDR3 coding sequence is TGTGCCTGGAGTCGGGAGATGGACACTGAAGCTTTCTTT. Translation gives CAWSREMDTEAFF. The whole variable domain, filled in from reference TRBV30 and TRBJ1-1, reads SQTIHQWPATLVQPVGSPLSLECTVEGTSNPNLYWYRQAAGRGLQLLFYSVGIGQISSEVPQNLSASRPQDRQFILSSKKLLLSDSGFYLCAWSREMDTEAFFGQGTRLTVV.

This clonotype was detected a few times. The chain is built from TRBV18 and TRBJ1-1, with D perhaps TRBD1 (5 bases). V was clipped by 3 bases and J by 1 base, with 12 bases between them. The CDR3 extends over 15 amino acids. The germline V gene has CDR1 KGHSH and CDR2 LQKENI. The CDR3 reads CASSPPTGQNTEAFF. CDR3 in DNA: TGTGCCAGCTCACCGCCGACGGGGCAGAACACTGAAGCTTTCTTT.

The chain has TRBV11-3 and TRBJ2-7; TRBD2 matches 14 bases. Per germline, CDR1 SGHNT and CDR2 YENEEA. The CDR3 length is 16 residues. V shed 7 bases, J shed 0 bases, and the junction held 5 bases outside the gene matches. The CDR3 loop is CASTRTSGGCSYEQYV. The CDR3 coding sequence is TGTGCCAGCACACGGACTAGCGGGGGGTGCTCCTACGAGCAGTACGTC.

The rearrangement links TRBV7-6 to TRBJ2-2; possible D gene TRBD2, 5 bases. The germline CDR1 and CDR2 sequences are SGHVS and FNYEAQ. CDR3 size: 15 residues. Trimming shortened V by 4 bases and J by 2 bases, and 11 bases separated the two germline ends. CDR3 nucleotide sequence: TGTGCCAGCAGCTCCGGACTGTTAAACACCGGGGAGCTGTTTTTT. Amino acids: CASSSGLLNTGELFF.

This clonotype appeared a few times. The chain carries TRBV5-1 and TRBJ2-7; D not resolved. CDR3 length: 12 amino acids. Germline assignment: CDR1 SGHRS and CDR2 YFSETQ. The V and J ends lost 0 bases and 5 bases respectively, with 6 bases between them. The CDR3 reads CASSLGLHEQYF. CDR3 in DNA: TGCGCCAGCAGCTTGGGACTTCACGAGCAGTACTTC.

This clonotype has more than one count but fewer than ten. The chain uses TRBV7-2 and TRBJ2-1; D is ambiguous. The germline V gene has CDR1 SGHTA and CDR2 FQGNSA. V lost 7 bases and J 6 bases, leaving 13 bases between the germline ends. The length of the CDR3 is 13 residues. The CDR3 DNA reads as TGTGCCAGCACCACCGCACCACCCAATGAGCAGTTCTTC. Translation gives CASTTAPPNEQFF. Combining the CDR3 with reference TRBV7-2 and TRBJ2-1 gives the whole variable domain GAGVSQSPSNKVTEKGKDVELRCDPISGHTALYWYRQSLGQGLEFLIYFQGNSAPDKSGLPSDRFSAERTGGSVSTLTIQRTQQEDSAVYLCASTTAPPNEQFFGPGTRLTVL.

This clonotype was counted between two and nine times. This chain uses TRBV7-2 with TRBJ2-7; the D call may be TRBD1 or TRBD2 (6 bases each). V gave up 1 base and J gave up 4 bases, with 11 bases separating them. The germline V gene has CDR1 SGHTA and CDR2 FQGNSA. The CDR3 has 14 amino acids. CDR3 bases: TGTGCCAGCAGCTTAGGGGGGGCGGTTTACGAGCAGTACTTC. This codes for CASSLGGAVYEQYF.